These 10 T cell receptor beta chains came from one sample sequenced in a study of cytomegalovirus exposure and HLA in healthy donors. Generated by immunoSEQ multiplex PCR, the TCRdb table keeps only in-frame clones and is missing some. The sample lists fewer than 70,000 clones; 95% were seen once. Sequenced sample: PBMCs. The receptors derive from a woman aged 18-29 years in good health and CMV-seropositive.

The CDR3 loop reads CASSGIKRGRGRELFF. Written as DNA, the CDR3 is TGTGCCAGTAGTGGGATAAAACGGGGCAGGGGGCGGGAGCTGTTTTTT. The genes are TRBV19 and TRBJ2-2; 8 nucleotides match TRBD1. There are 16 residues in the CDR3. CDR1 and CDR2 (germline): LNHDA, SQIVND (reference sequence). V trimming: 5 bases; J trimming: 9 bases; junction bases outside the gene matches: 14.

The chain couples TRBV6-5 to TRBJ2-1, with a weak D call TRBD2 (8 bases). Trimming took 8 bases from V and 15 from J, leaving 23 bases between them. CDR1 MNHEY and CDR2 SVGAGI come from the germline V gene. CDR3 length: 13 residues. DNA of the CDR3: TGTGCCAGCCGACAGGGTCTGGTAGCGGGACCGTTCTTC. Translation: CASRQGLVAGPFF.

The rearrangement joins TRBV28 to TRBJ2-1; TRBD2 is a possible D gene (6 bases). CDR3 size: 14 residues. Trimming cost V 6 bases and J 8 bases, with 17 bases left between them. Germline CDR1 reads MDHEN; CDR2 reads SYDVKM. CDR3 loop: CASSPLGTGDEQFF. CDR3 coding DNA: TGTGCCAGCAGCCCATTGGGGACTGGCGATGAGCAGTTCTTC.

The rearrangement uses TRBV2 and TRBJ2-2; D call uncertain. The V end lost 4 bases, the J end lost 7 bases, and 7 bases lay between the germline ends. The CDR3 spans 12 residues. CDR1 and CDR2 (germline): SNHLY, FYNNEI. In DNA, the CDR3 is TGTGCCAGCAGTGGACTTGACGGGGAGCTGTTTTTT. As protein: CASSGLDGELFF.

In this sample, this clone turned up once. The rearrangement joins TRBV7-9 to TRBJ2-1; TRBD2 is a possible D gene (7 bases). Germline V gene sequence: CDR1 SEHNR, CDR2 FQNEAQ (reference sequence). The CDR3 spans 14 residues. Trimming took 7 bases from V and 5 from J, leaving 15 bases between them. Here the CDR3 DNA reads TGTGCCAGCACCGTAGGGGGGGTCCACAATGAGCAGTTCTTC. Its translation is CASTVGGVHNEQFF.

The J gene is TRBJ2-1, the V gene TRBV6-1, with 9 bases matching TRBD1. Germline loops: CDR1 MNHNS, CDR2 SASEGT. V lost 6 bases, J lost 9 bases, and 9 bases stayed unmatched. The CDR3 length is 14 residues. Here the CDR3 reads CASRVNRGPGEQFF. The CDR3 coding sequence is TGTGCCAGCAGAGTGAACAGGGGGCCTGGTGAGCAGTTCTTC.

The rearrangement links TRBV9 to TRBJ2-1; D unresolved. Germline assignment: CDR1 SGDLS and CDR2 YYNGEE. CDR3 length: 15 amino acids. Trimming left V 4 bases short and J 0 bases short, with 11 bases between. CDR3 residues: CASSTTPYSYNEQFF. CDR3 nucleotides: TGTGCCAGCAGCACGACTCCTTACTCCTACAATGAGCAGTTCTTC.

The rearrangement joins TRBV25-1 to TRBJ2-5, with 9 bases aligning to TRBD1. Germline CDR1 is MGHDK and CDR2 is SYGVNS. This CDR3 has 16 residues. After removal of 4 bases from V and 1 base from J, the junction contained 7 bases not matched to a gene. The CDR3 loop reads CASSVPGTGTQETQYF. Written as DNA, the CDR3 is TGTGCCAGCAGTGTTCCCGGGACAGGGACCCAAGAGACCCAGTACTTC.

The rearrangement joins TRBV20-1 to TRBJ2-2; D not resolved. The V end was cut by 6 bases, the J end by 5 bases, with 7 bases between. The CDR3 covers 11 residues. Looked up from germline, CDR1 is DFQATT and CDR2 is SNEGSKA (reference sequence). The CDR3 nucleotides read TGCAGTGCGTACGGTACCGGGGAGCTGTTTTTT. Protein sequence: CSAYGTGELFF.

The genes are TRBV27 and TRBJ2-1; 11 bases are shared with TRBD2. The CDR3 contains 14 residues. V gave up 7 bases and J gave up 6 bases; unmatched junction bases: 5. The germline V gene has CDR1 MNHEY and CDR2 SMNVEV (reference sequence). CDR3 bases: TGTGCCAGCATTAGCGGGGGGGCAACCAATGAGCAGTTCTTC. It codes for CASISGGATNEQFF.